These T cell receptor beta chains were read from a single sample in a study of OX40 agonist ivuxolimab in advanced cancers. TCRdb's table, derived via immunoSEQ multiplex PCR, lists solely in-frame clones and lacks some. This repertoire shows approximately 130,000 clones, 85% to 95% found once; its top ten account for roughly 1%. This sample comprised CD4+ or CD8+ T cells sorted from blood, obtained in a trial of the OX40 agonist ivuxolimab. These receptors originate from an adult with an advanced solid tumor such as melanoma, head and neck, liver or kidney cancer. Both conserved end residues are part of each CDR3. A D gene is named only where the DNA matches it firmly. Clone size is not always given. Where it is, it says once, few, many or a class for expanded clones.

clone_size,d_call,v_call,j_call,cdr3_aa,cdr3_nt
-,-,TRBV6-6,TRBJ1-4,CASSYRPTNEKLFF,TGTGCCAGCAGTTACCGGCCAACTAATGAAAAACTGTTTTTT
few,TRBD1,TRBV5-1,TRBJ1-1,CASSLDEGQGSTEAFF,TGCGCCAGCAGCTTGGATGAGGGACAGGGCAGCACTGAAGCTTTCTTT
-,-,TRBV1,TRBJ1-1,CTSSPATGEGNTEAFF,TGCACCAGCAGCCCCGCAACAGGGGAAGGGAACACTGAAGCTTTCTTT
few,TRBD2,TRBV5-1,TRBJ2-3,CASSLSGSSADTQYF,TGCGCCAGCAGCTTGAGCGGGAGCAGTGCAGATACGCAGTATTTT
-,-,TRBV7-9,TRBJ2-6,CASSLGAGGANVLTF,TGTGCCAGCAGCTTAGGGGCCGGGGGGGCCAACGTCCTGACTTTC
-,-,TRBV18,TRBJ1-1,CASSSKGGNTEAFF,TGTGCCAGCTCTTCAAAGGGGGGGAATACTGAAGCTTTCTTT
-,TRBD1,TRBV28,TRBJ1-2,CASSSPTGKDGYTF,TGTGCCAGCAGTTCCCCGACAGGGAAAGATGGCTACACCTTC
-,TRBD1,TRBV19,TRBJ2-5,CASSMNRGPGETQYF,TGTGCCAGTAGTATGAACAGGGGGCCAGGGGAGACCCAGTACTTC
-,-,TRBV27,TRBJ2-2,CASSFLYPGELFF,TGTGCCAGCAGTTTTCTCTACCCCGGGGAGCTGTTTTTT
-,-,TRBV7-8,TRBJ2-7,CASSLEDGPYEQYF,TGTGCCAGCAGCTTAGAGGACGGACCCTACGAGCAGTACTTC
-,-,TRBV11-2,TRBJ1-2,CASSRIVGTPGYTF,TGTGCCAGCAGCCGAATTGTGGGTACGCCCGGCTACACCTTC
-,-,TRBV7-2,TRBJ1-1,CASSFQGGTEAFF,TGTGCCAGCAGCTTTCAGGGCGGGACTGAAGCTTTCTTT
-,-,TRBV9,TRBJ2-5,CASSVSRFSQETQYF,TGTGCCAGCAGCGTATCCCGTTTCTCCCAAGAGACCCAGTACTTC
-,-,TRBV10-2,TRBJ2-3,CASDRDSTDTQYF,TGCGCCAGCGACCGGGACAGCACAGATACGCAGTATTTT
once,-,TRBV15,TRBJ2-7,CATSRDLRDGYEQYF,TGTGCCACCAGCAGAGATCTAAGGGACGGATACGAGCAGTACTTC
-,TRBD1,TRBV6-6,TRBJ2-3,CASSGPGQGTDTQYF,TGTGCCAGCAGTGGCCCGGGACAGGGGACAGATACGCAGTATTTT
-,TRBD1,TRBV6-5,TRBJ2-5,CASSYGRGLGETQYF,TGTGCCAGCAGTTATGGCAGGGGGCTAGGAGAGACCCAGTACTTC